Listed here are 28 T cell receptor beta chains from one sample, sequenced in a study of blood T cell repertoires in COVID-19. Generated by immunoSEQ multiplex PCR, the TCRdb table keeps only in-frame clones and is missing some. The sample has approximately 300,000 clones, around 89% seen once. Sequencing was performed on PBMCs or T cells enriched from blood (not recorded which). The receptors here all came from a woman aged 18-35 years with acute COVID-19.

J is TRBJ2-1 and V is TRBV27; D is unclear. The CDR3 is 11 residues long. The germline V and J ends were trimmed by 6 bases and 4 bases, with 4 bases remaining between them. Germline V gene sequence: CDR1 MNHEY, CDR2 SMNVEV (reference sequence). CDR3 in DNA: TGTGCCAGCAGCTATTACAATGAGCAGTTCTTC. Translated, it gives CASSYYNEQFF.

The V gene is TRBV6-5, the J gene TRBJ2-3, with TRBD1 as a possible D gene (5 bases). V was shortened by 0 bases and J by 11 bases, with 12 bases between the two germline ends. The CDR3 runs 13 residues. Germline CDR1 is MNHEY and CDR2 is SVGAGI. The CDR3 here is CASSYSGRGGQYF. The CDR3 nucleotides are TGTGCCAGCAGTTACTCAGGAAGGGGTGGGCAGTATTTT.

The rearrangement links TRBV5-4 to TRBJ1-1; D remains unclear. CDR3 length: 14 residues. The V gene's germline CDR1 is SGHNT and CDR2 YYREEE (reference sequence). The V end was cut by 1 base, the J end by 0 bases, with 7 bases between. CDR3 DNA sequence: TGTGCCAGCAGCTTGATCACTCTGAACACTGAAGCTTTCTTT. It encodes CASSLITLNTEAFF.

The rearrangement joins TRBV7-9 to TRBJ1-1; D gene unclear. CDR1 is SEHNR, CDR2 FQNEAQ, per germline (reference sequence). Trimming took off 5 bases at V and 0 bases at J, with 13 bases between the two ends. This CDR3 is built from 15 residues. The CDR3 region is CASSPPLPVNTEAFF. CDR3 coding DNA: TGTGCCAGCAGCCCTCCTCTACCGGTGAACACTGAAGCTTTCTTT.

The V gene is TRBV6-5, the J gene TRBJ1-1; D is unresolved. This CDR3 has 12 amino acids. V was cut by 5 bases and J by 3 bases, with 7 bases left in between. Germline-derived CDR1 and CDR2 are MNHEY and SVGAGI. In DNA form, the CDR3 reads TGTGCCAGCAGTCGACGGGACACTGAAGCTTTCTTT. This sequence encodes CASSRRDTEAFF.

CDR3 coding DNA: TGTGCCAGCAGCGTCATAGCGTACAATGAGCAGTTCTTC. Translating gives CASSVIAYNEQFF. This chain joins TRBV9 and TRBJ2-1; D possibly corresponds to TRBD2 (5 bases). This CDR3 is built from 13 residues. Germline CDR1 SGDLS, CDR2 YYNGEE. V was clipped by 2 bases and J by 4 bases, with 7 bases between them.

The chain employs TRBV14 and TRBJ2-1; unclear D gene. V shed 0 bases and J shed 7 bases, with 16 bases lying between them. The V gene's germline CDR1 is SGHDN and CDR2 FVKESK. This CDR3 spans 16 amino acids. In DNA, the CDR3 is TGTGCCAGCAGCCAAGAAAGTAAGCGCCTTTGGAATGAGCAGTTCTTC. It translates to CASSQESKRLWNEQFF.

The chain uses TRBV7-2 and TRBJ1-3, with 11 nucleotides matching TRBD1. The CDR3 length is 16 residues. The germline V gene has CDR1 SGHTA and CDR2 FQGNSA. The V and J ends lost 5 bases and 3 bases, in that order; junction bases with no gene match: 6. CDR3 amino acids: CASSPGQGAVGNTIYF. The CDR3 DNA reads TGTGCCAGCAGCCCAGGACAGGGGGCAGTTGGAAACACCATATATTTT.

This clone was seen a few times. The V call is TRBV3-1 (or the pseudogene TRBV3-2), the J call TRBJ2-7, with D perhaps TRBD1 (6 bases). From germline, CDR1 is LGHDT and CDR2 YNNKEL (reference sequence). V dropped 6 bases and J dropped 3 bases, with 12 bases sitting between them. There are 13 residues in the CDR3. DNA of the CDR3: TGTGCCAGCAGTCAACAGGGTTACTACGAGCAGTACTTC. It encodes CASSQQGYYEQYF.

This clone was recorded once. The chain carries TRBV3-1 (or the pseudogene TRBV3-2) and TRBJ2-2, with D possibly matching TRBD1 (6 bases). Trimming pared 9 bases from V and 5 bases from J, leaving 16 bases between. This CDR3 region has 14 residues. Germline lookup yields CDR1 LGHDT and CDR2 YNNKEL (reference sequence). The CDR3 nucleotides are TGTGCCAGTACACGGGACACCCATACCGGGGAGCTGTTTTTT. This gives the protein CASTRDTHTGELFF.

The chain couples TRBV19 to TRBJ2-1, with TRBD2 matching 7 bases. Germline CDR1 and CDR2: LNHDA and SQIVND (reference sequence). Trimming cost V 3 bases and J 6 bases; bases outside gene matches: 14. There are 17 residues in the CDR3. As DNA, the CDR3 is TGTGCCAGTAGTATGGCTAGCGGTGGCCCGGGGGGCAATGAGCAGTTCTTC. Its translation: CASSMASGGPGGNEQFF.

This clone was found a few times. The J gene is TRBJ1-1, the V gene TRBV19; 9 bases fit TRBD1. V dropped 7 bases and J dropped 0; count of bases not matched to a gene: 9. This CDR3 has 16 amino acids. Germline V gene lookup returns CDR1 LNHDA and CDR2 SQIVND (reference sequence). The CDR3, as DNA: TGTGCCAGTAATAACTTCACAGGGGGCGTGAACACTGAAGCTTTCTTT. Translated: CASNNFTGGVNTEAFF.

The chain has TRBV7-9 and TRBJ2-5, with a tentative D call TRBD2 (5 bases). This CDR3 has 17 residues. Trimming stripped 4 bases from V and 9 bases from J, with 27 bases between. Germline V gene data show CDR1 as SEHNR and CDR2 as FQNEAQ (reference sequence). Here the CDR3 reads CASSSLGSSAIPFAQYF. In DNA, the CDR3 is TGTGCCAGCAGCTCCCTAGGGAGTAGCGCAATCCCTTTTGCCCAGTACTTC.

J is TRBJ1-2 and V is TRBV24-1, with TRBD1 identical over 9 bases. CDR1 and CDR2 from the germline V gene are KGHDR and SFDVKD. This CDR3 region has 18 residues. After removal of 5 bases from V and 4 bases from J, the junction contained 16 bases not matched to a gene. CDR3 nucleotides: TGTGCCACCAGTGGTGTAAAGGACAGGGGAGGTCGCGGCTATGGCTACACCTTC. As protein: CATSGVKDRGGRGYGYTF.

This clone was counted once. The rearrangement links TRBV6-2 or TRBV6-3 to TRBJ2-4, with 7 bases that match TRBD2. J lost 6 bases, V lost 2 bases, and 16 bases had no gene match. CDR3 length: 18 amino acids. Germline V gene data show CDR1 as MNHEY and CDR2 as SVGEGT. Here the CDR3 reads CASSYPVPVREHINIQYF. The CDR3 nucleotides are TGTGCCAGCAGTTACCCGGTACCAGTGCGGGAGCATATAAACATTCAGTACTTC.

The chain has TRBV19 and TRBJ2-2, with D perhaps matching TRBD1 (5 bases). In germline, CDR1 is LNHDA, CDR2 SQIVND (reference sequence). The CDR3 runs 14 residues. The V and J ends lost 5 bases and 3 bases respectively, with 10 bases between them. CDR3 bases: TGTGCCAGTAGTTTGACAGCCGACACCGGGGAGCTGTTTTTT. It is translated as CASSLTADTGELFF.

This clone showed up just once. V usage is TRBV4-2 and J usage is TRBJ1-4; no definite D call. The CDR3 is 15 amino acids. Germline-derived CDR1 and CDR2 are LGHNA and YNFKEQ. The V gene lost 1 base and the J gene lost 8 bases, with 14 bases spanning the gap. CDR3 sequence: CASSQGPFGGEKLFF. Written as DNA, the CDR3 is TGTGCCAGCAGCCAAGGACCGTTCGGAGGGGAAAAACTGTTTTTT.

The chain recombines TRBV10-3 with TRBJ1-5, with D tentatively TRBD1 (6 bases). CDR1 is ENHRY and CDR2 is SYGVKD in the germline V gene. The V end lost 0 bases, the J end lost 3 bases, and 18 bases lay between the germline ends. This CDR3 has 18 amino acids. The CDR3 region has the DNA TGTGCCATCAGTGAGTCATTTTGGGCGGCAGGGGCCAATCAGCCCCAGCATTTT. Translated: CAISESFWAAGANQPQHF.

The CDR3: CASSFAGGLTGELFF. The CDR3 DNA follows: TGTGCCAGCAGCTTCGCGGGAGGCCTCACCGGGGAGCTGTTTTTT. The genes are TRBV7-3 and TRBJ2-2; TRBD2 aligns across 8 bases. Germline CDR1 SGHTA, CDR2 FQGTGA. The CDR3 totals 15 residues. V lost 3 bases to trimming and J lost 4 bases; unmatched junction nucleotides: 4.

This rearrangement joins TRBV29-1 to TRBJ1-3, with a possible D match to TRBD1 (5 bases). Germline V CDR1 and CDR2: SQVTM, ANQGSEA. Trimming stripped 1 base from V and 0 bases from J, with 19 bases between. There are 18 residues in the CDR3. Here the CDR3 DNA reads TGCAGCGTTGAAGGGGGGGACGGACCGTACCCCTCTGGAAACACCATATATTTT. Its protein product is CSVEGGDGPYPSGNTIYF.

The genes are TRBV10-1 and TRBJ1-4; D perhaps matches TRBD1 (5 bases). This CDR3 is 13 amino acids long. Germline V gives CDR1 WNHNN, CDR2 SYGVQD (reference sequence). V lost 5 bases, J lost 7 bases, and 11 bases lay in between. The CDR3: CASSPSRGEKLFF. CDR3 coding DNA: TGCGCCAGCAGTCCTAGTAGGGGTGAAAAACTGTTTTTT.

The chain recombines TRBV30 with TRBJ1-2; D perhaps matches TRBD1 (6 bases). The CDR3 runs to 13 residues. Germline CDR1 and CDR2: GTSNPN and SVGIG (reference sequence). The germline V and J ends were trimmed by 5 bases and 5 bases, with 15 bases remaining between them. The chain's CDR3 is CAWAGGQRYGYTF. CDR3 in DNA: TGTGCCTGGGCCGGCGGACAGAGGTATGGCTACACCTTC.

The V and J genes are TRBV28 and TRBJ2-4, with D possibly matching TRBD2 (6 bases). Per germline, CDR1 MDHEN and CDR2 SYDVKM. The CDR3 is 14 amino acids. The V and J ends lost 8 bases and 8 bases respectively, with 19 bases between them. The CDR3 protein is CASSVSRGLDIQYF. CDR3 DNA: TGTGCCAGCTCGGTTTCACGGGGGTTGGACATTCAGTACTTC.

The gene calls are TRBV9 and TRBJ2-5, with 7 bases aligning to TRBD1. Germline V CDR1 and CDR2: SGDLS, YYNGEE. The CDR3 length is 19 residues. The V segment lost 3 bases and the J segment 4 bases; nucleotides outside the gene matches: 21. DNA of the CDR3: TGTGCCAGCAGCGGAGGAGGAGGTTCTTACAGGGGTTTTCCAGAGACCCAGTACTTC. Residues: CASSGGGGSYRGFPETQYF.

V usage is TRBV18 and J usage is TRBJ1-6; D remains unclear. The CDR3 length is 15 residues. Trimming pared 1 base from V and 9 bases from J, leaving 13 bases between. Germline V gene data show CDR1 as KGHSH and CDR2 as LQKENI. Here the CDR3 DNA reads TGTGCCAGCTCACCACGGGAGACTTCGGGTTCACCCCTCCACTTT. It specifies CASSPRETSGSPLHF.

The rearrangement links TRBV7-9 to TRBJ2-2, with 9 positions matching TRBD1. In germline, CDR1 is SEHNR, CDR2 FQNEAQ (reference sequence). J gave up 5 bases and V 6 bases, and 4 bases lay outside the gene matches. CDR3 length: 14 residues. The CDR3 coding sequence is TGTGCCAGCAGTCTCGGACAGGGGACCGGGGAGCTGTTTTTT. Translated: CASSLGQGTGELFF.

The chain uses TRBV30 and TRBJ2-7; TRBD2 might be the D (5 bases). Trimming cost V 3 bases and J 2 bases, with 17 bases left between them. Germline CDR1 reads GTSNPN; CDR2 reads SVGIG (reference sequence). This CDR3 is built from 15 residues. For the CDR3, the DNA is TGTGCCTGGAGCCTTAGCGTTAAACCTCCCTACGAGCAGTACTTC. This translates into CAWSLSVKPPYEQYF. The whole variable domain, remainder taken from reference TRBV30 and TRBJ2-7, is SQTIHQWPATLVQPVGSPLSLECTVEGTSNPNLYWYRQAAGRGLQLLFYSVGIGQISSEVPQNLSASRPQDRQFILSSKKLLLSDSGFYLCAWSLSVKPPYEQYFGPGTRLTVT.

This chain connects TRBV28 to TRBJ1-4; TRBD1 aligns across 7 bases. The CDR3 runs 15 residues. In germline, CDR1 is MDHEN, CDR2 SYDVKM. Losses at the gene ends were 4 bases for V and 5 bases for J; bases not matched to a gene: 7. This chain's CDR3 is CASSYYGTANEKLFF. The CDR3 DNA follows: TGTGCCAGCAGTTACTACGGGACAGCGAATGAAAAACTGTTTTTT.